This paragraph reports one T cell receptor (beta chain). The antigen it recognizes is unknown. The input lacks base qualities; no much larger clone sits a single base away. The treatment or condition label corresponds to: live attenuated yellow fever vaccine strain. At each blood-draw timepoint, two biological replicates of bulk PBMCs were obtained. PBMCs were isolated from peripheral blood using a standard Ficoll-Paque protocol. RNA was extracted with TriZol from bulk PBMCs, CD4 and CD8 fractions, and dextramer-positive and dextramer-negative fractions. The data stem from a study of T cells after yellow fever vaccination (dated by TCRdb to between 2017 and 2020). Turning to the overall study: The SMART-Seq v4 Ultra Low Input RNA kit was used to prepare libraries from fractions with low cell numbers. To follow T-cell clones before and after primary and booster YFV17D yellow fever vaccination, bulk TCR alpha and beta repertoires were sequenced over time. Two healthy male donors, one aged 18 to 30 and one aged 30 to 40 years, were included in the cohort. Blood samples were taken at several timepoints before and after primary and secondary immunization, and bulk PBMC replicates and cell subsets were isolated. The research as a whole found: Computational filtering was required because FACS-sorted repertoires could contain abundant contaminating clonotypes from the bulk population. The secondary T-cell response was weaker than the primary response but faster, peaking on day 5 instead of day 15. A small fraction of clonotypes showed up in both the CD4 and CD8 compartments, probably as a result of convergent recombination. After the booster, most of the clones that had expanded following primary vaccination were detected again (just under 97% of CD4 and around 87% of CD8), which suggests that memory was broadly maintained. Only two donors were included in the study, so the extent to which the findings can be generalized is limited.

Synthesis of TCR cDNA relied on 5'RACE template switching, a step that introduced a universal primer site along with unique molecular identifiers. cDNA synthesis was primed from both the TCR alpha and TCR beta constant segments. Library amplification used two PCR steps, and the second PCR step added sample barcodes and sequencing adapters. Sequencing of the libraries was done on either Illumina HiSeq 2500 (2x100 bp) or NovaSeq (2x150 bp). The authors' pipeline ran thus. MIGEC handled demultiplexing of reads and collapsing into UMI consensus sequences, while MiXCR performed V(D)J alignment. Vaccine-responding clonotypes were identified with edgeR using replicate PBMC samples, with FDR below 0.01 and a log2 fold change above 5 up to day 15 being required. CD4 or CD8 identity was assigned to each bulk clonotype according to whether the clonotype was present at higher abundance in the sequenced CD4 repertoire or the sequenced CD8 repertoire. Using fastp at Q25 and MiXCR, TCRdb reprocessed the public reads and kept productive beta chains. Each entry is one CDR3 protein sequence, shown with its most common DNA and genes. The V and J calls and clone size come from TCRdb's table, not from the authors' own analysis. The sample data list 500,000 to 650,000 distinct CDR3 sequences, and about 12% of these were observed just once. 15% of the sample rests with the top ten.

CDR1 and CDR2 (SGHTA, FQGNSA) derive from the germline V gene. From the cysteine through the phenylalanine, the CDR3 covers 14 amino acids. This entry keeps only the CDR3 DNA: 42 bases, framed from base 1. V sheds 5 bases and J sheds 8 bases, leaving 15 bases between their ends. The sample here was PBMCs, taken on the day of the yellow fever booster vaccination. The sequence derives from a young man who received the YFV17D yellow fever vaccine. In this chain, TRBV7-2 is recombined with TRBJ2-2; no D gene can be assigned with confidence. The DNA is as follows: TGTGCCAGCAGCCGAGACCCCCGTTGGGGGGAGCTGTTTTTT. This yields the protein CASSRDPRWGELFF.